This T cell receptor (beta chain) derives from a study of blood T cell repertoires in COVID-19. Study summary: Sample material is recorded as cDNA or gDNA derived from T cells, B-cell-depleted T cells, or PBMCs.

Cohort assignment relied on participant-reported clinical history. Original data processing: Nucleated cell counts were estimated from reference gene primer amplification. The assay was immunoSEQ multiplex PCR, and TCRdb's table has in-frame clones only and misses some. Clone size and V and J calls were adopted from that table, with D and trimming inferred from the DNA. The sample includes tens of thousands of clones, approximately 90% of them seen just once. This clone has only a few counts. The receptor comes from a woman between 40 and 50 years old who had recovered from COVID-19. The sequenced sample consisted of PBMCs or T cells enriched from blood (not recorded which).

This CDR3 is CASSLAEGEVNGYTF. In nucleotides, the CDR3 is TGTGCCAGCAGCTTAGCTGAAGGGGAGGTAAATGGCTACACCTTC. V and J are TRBV11-2 and TRBJ1-2; D is possibly TRBD1 (5 bases). This CDR3 contains 15 residues. The ends were cut back, 1 base at V and 6 bases at J, with 15 bases in the middle. Germline CDR1 and CDR2: SGHAT and FQNNGV.